The 18 T cell receptor beta chains below all came from one sample that was sequenced in a study of T cell changes during pregnancy in multiple sclerosis. Generated by immunoSEQ multiplex PCR, the TCRdb table keeps only in-frame clones and is missing some. The repertoire consists of around 100,000 clones, with roughly nine tenths occurring once and the leading ten covering about 3.5%. The sample was peripheral blood, taken after pregnancy. These receptors all come from a female donor with multiple sclerosis, enrolled in a pregnancy study.

This chain links TRBV29-1 with TRBJ1-1; 12 bases map to TRBD1. The CDR3 is made up of 15 amino acids. The germline V gene has CDR1 SQVTM and CDR2 ANQGSEA. V trimming: 6 bases; J trimming: 3 bases; junction bases outside the gene matches: 8. The CDR3 here is CSVAGTGGRDTEAFF. The CDR3 DNA sequence: TGCAGCGTCGCCGGGACAGGGGGCCGCGACACTGAAGCTTTCTTT.

The chain links TRBV5-6 to TRBJ2-5; 7 bases agree with TRBD2. CDR1 is SGHDT and CDR2 is YYEEEE in the germline V gene. The V segment lost 0 bases and the J segment 4 bases; nucleotides outside the gene matches: 9. This CDR3 comprises 16 residues. The CDR3 here is CASSLGGLVGGETQYF. In DNA, the CDR3 is TGTGCCAGCAGCTTGGGTGGACTAGTGGGGGGAGAGACCCAGTACTTC.

A single count supports this clone. The V gene is TRBV23-1, the J gene TRBJ1-2; no definite D call. TRBV23-1 carries the ORF label, with uncertain function. Trimming cost V 10 bases and J 5 bases, with 20 bases left between them. This CDR3 contains 14 residues. This CDR3 is CATLVPRRCYGYTF. CDR3 DNA sequence: TGCGCCACTTTGGTTCCCCGCAGGTGTTATGGCTACACCTTC.

The chain joins TRBV6-5 to TRBJ1-6; maybe TRBD1 (6 bases). V lost 6 bases to trimming and J lost 0 bases, with 9 bases between them. The CDR3 loop spans 15 amino acids. Germline V gene sequence: CDR1 MNHEY, CDR2 SVGAGI. The CDR3 DNA reads as TGTGCCAGCAGACCCAGGGGCTCCTATAATTCACCCCTCCACTTT. This sequence encodes CASRPRGSYNSPLHF.

This chain connects TRBV2 to TRBJ1-4, with D tentatively TRBD1 (5 bases). CDR3 length equals 17 residues. V lost 2 bases and J lost 0, with 13 bases in between. Germline loops: CDR1 SNHLY, CDR2 FYNNEI. The CDR3 is CASSEWAGEATNEKLFF. Here the CDR3 DNA reads TGTGCCAGCAGTGAATGGGCGGGGGAAGCAACTAATGAAAAACTGTTTTTT.

The genes are TRBV29-1 and TRBJ2-1, with 8 bases matching TRBD2. The CDR3 loop spans 13 amino acids. Germline-derived CDR1 and CDR2 are SQVTM and ANQGSEA. The V and J ends lost 7 bases and 4 bases, in that order; junction bases with no gene match: 6. CDR3 loop: CSGGGLAYNEQFF. The CDR3 bases are TGCAGCGGCGGGGGGTTGGCTTACAATGAGCAGTTCTTC.

The J gene is TRBJ2-7, the V gene TRBV6-5; 7 bases agree with TRBD1. Unmatched junction bases numbered 8, after V lost 3 bases and J lost 3 bases. Germline values: CDR1 MNHEY, CDR2 SVGAGI. The CDR3 consists of 15 residues. CDR3 in amino acids: CASSYQTGQNYEQYF. CDR3 bases: TGTGCCAGCAGTTATCAGACAGGGCAGAACTACGAGCAGTACTTC.

This chain joins TRBV2 and TRBJ1-5; a possible D gene is TRBD1 (5 bases). CDR3 length: 14 amino acids. In germline, CDR1 is SNHLY, CDR2 FYNNEI. The ends were cut back, 3 bases at V and 7 bases at J, with 13 bases in the middle. The CDR3 nucleotides read TGTGCCAGCAGTGAGTCCAGGGTAGCCCAGCCCCAGCATTTT. Protein: CASSESRVAQPQHF.

The V gene is TRBV5-1, the J gene TRBJ2-7; TRBD1 aligns across 8 bases. The CDR3 totals 14 residues. V lost 3 bases, J lost 0 bases, and 2 bases stayed unmatched. CDR1 and CDR2 (germline): SGHRS, YFSETQ. The CDR3 region is CASSSGQGSYEQYF. CDR3 nucleotides: TGCGCCAGCAGCTCCGGACAGGGCTCCTACGAGCAGTACTTC.

The V and J genes are TRBV4-1 and TRBJ2-1, with 9 bases that match TRBD2. The V gene end was trimmed by 0 bases and the J gene end by 6 bases; junction bases not matched to a gene: 12. The V gene's germline CDR1 is MGHRA and CDR2 YSYEKL. The length of the CDR3 is 18 residues. DNA of the CDR3: TGCGCCAGCAGCCAAGAACCAAGCGGGGGGCCACCGTCCAATGAGCAGTTCTTC. Encoded protein: CASSQEPSGGPPSNEQFF.

The genes are TRBV4-1 and TRBJ2-5; 12 bases align to TRBD1. The CDR3 contains 18 residues. CDR1 and CDR2 from the germline V gene are MGHRA and YSYEKL. The junction had 11 bases not matched to a gene; V was cut back by 1 base and J by 5 bases. This CDR3 is CASSQGALGQGARETQYF. CDR3 nucleotides: TGCGCCAGCAGCCAAGGAGCGTTGGGACAGGGGGCCAGGGAGACCCAGTACTTC.

V and J are TRBV7-8 and TRBJ2-1, with 8 bases identical to TRBD1. J was trimmed by 7 bases and V by 2 bases; bases with no gene match: 7. There are 15 residues in the CDR3. CDR1 and CDR2 from the germline V gene are SGHVS and FQNEAQ. The CDR3, as DNA: TGTGCCAGCAGCTTAACAGGGGGGCCGCGGAATGAGCAGTTCTTC. Residues: CASSLTGGPRNEQFF.

The CDR3 DNA reads as TGTGCCATCAGTGCCGGACTAGCGGATCAAGAGACCCAGTACTTC. Translation gives CAISAGLADQETQYF. The chain has TRBV10-3 and TRBJ2-5; 10 bases agree with TRBD2. The CDR3 has 15 amino acids. V shed 4 bases and J 2 bases; nucleotides not matched to a gene: 4. The germline gives CDR1 ENHRY, CDR2 SYGVKD.

The rearrangement joins TRBV6-6 to TRBJ1-4; the D is unclear. V shed 6 bases and J shed 2 bases, with 13 bases lying between them. Germline lookup yields CDR1 MNHNY and CDR2 SVGAGI (reference sequence). The CDR3 is 15 amino acids. CDR3 protein: CASSSPEVTNEKLFF. The CDR3 nucleotides are TGTGCCAGCAGCTCCCCGGAGGTCACTAATGAAAAACTGTTTTTT.

The chain uses TRBV7-8 and TRBJ1-2; D is unclear. The CDR3 runs to 14 residues. Germline loops: CDR1 SGHVS, CDR2 FQNEAQ. V was shortened by 0 bases and J by 3 bases, with 8 bases between the two germline ends. CDR3 sequence reads: CASSLAQRDYGYTF. The CDR3 DNA sequence: TGTGCCAGCAGCTTAGCTCAGAGGGACTATGGCTACACCTTC.

V gene TRBV19 combines with J gene TRBJ2-7; a possible D gene is TRBD2 (7 bases). Between the trimmed V and J ends, which lost 8 bases and 6 bases, there was a span of 17 bases. Germline CDR1 LNHDA, CDR2 SQIVND (reference sequence). This CDR3 comprises 13 residues. CDR3 coding DNA: TGTGCCAGTCGCAAAAGGGGGGGGGCCGAGCAGTACTTC. Protein sequence: CASRKRGGAEQYF.

This sequence joins TRBV19 and TRBJ2-2; weak D call: TRBD1 (6 bases). There are 15 residues in the CDR3. The V gene's germline CDR1 is LNHDA and CDR2 SQIVND (reference sequence). V shed 2 bases and J shed 1 base, with 8 bases lying between them. The CDR3 region has the DNA TGTGCCAGTAGTATAATGACAGGGAACACCGGGGAGCTGTTTTTT. It is translated as CASSIMTGNTGELFF.

The chain joins TRBV5-6 to TRBJ2-5; a weak D match, TRBD2 (7 bases). V was cut by 4 bases and J by 3 bases, with 10 bases left in between. Per germline, CDR1 SGHDT and CDR2 YYEEEE. The CDR3 length is 13 residues. The CDR3 nucleotides read TGTGCCAGCAGCGTAGGGGGGGAAGAGACCCAGTACTTC. Protein: CASSVGGEETQYF.